This T cell receptor (beta chain) was sequenced during a study of T cells in Graves' hyperthyroidism and ophthalmopathy. The ends were cut back, 0 bases at V and 2 bases at J, with 12 bases in the middle. Germline V gene sequence: CDR1 SGHRS, CDR2 YFSETQ. The CDR3 length is 15 residues. RNA transcripts gave rise to amplified TCR beta CDR3 regions. HTBI primers were the set used in a first-round RT-PCR of the TCR CDR3. TCRdb reprocessed the multiplex PCR reads via MiXCR and lists one record per CDR3 protein. The sample lists about 290,000 distinct CDR3 sequences; more than 10% were seen once. This clonotype came up many times.

This TCR derives from a woman younger than 45 with Graves' hyperthyroidism that later progressed to Graves' ophthalmopathy. Sequencing was performed on blood. This rearrangement joins TRBV5-1 to TRBJ2-7; TRBD1 or TRBD2 may be the D gene (5 bases each). CDR3 in DNA: TGCGCCAGCAGCTTGGCTCCGGGACCAACCTACGAGCAGTACTTC. Amino acids: CASSLAPGPTYEQYF. The whole variable domain, remainder taken from reference TRBV5-1 and TRBJ2-7, is KAGVTQTPRYLIKTRGQQVTLSCSPISGHRSVSWYQQTPGQGLQFLFEYFSETQRNKGNFPGRFSGRQFSNSRSEMNVSTLELGDSALYLCASSLAPGPTYEQYFGPGTRLTVT.